This T cell receptor beta chain was captured by sequencing in a study of blood T cell repertoires in COVID-19. Germline CDR1 reads LNHDA; CDR2 reads SQIVND (reference sequence). V lost 7 bases to trimming and J lost 7 bases, with 17 bases between them. The CDR3 loop spans 14 amino acids. Produced via immunoSEQ multiplex PCR; TCRdb's table is partial and in-frame only. The table shows hundreds of thousands of clones, with roughly 85% occurring only once. This clonotype was obtained from a woman aged 50 to 60 with acute COVID-19. The material sequenced was PBMCs or T cells enriched from blood (not recorded which). This sequence joins TRBV19 and TRBJ2-4; D might be TRBD1 (6 bases). CDR3 amino acids: CASTPGQTGNIQYF. The CDR3 coding sequence is TGTGCCAGTACTCCCGGACAGACGGGGAACATTCAGTACTTC.